This T cell receptor beta chain emerged from a study of Ad26.COV2.S vaccination and SARS-CoV-2 variants. Described treatment: 19 received Ad26.COV2.S at low or high dose, single or two shots; several received placebo; per-sample allocation not given. Sampling happened 63 days after the first vaccine or placebo injection. Within Boston, the person who donated was an adult of 18-55 years. Remarks on this clone: What it recognizes is unknown.

Data came from immunoSEQ multiplex PCR; TCRdb stores just in-frame clones and leaves some out. Of more than 400,000 clones in the sample, about 90% were seen once. The study's findings and limits: Considerable breadth of spike-specific CD8+ and CD4+ T cell responses has reportedly been documented following vaccination. Similar non-spike TCR breadth was observed in recipients of vaccine and of placebo.

The V end lost 0 bases, the J end lost 2 bases, and 7 bases lay between the germline ends. CDR1 and CDR2 from the germline V gene are SGHDT and YYEEEE. CDR3 size: 14 residues. The sample was peripheral blood, taken in a trial of Ad26.COV2.S vaccine versus placebo. V and J are TRBV5-6 and TRBJ2-3; no definite D call. This receptor was taken from a person aged 18-60 years who received the Ad26.COV2.S COVID-19 vaccine or a placebo. The CDR3 DNA sequence: TGTGCCAGCAGCTTGGAGCAGACCACAGATACGCAGTATTTT. It codes for CASSLEQTTDTQYF.